The 5 T cell receptor beta chains below come from one sample, sequenced in a study of cytomegalovirus exposure and HLA in healthy donors. PCR employed 60 Vbeta and 13 Jbeta primers. Sequenced by immunoSEQ multiplex PCR; TCRdb stores in-frame clones only, minus some. The data contain fewer than 120,000 clones, approximately 79% of them singletons. The sample consisted of PBMCs. These receptors were obtained from a young man in good health and CMV-seropositive.

Here the CDR3 DNA reads TGTGCCAGCAGTGAGGGTTCGCCTAGCTCCTACGAGCAGTACTTC. Translated, it gives CASSEGSPSSYEQYF. This chain connects TRBV25-1 to TRBJ2-7; D unclear. Looked up from germline, CDR1 is MGHDK and CDR2 is SYGVNS. The length of the CDR3 is 15 residues. Trimming pared 3 bases from V and 0 bases from J, leaving 12 bases between.

V and J are TRBV29-1 and TRBJ2-5; 8 nucleotides agree with TRBD2. The CDR3 spans 16 residues. Germline CDR1 SQVTM, CDR2 ANQGSEA. Trimming cost V 4 bases and J 1 base; bases outside gene matches: 11. The CDR3 spells CSVVSGGFSGQETQYF. For the CDR3, the DNA is TGCAGCGTTGTTTCGGGGGGGTTCAGTGGCCAAGAGACCCAGTACTTC.

This clone turned up a few times. This sequence joins TRBV30 and TRBJ2-3, with 9 bases identical to TRBD2. In germline, CDR1 is GTSNPN, CDR2 SVGIG (reference sequence). This CDR3 is built from 15 residues. V shed 4 bases and J 2 bases; nucleotides not matched to a gene: 7. This chain's CDR3 is CAWTSGGGVTDTQYF. For the CDR3, the DNA is TGTGCCTGGACCTCCGGCGGGGGGGTCACAGATACGCAGTATTTT.

This chain uses TRBV2 with TRBJ1-6; possibly TRBD1 for D (5 bases). CDR1 is SNHLY and CDR2 is FYNNEI in the germline V gene. Trimming took 8 bases from V and 0 from J, leaving 17 bases between them. The CDR3 covers 17 residues. Written as DNA, the CDR3 is TGTGCCAGCGACGGCGGGACGGACATCTCCTATAATTCACCCCTCCACTTT. Translating gives CASDGGTDISYNSPLHF.

V usage is TRBV7-8 and J usage is TRBJ1-1; TRBD1 matches at 7 bases. The CDR3 totals 14 residues. Germline V CDR1 and CDR2: SGHVS, FQNEAQ. The V segment lost 10 bases and the J segment 0 bases; nucleotides outside the gene matches: 8. This chain's CDR3 is CATDSGTVNTEAFF. CDR3 DNA sequence: TGTGCCACCGATTCCGGGACAGTGAACACTGAAGCTTTCTTT.